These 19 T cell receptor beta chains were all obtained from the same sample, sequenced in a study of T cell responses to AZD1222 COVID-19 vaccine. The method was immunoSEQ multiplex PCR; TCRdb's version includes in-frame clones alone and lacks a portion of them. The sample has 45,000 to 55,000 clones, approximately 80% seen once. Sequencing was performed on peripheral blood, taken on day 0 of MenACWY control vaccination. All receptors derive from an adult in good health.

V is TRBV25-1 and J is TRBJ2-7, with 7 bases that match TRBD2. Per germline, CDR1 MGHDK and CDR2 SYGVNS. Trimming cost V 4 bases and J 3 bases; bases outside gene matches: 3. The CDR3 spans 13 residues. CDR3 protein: CASSGTSHYEQYF. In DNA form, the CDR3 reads TGTGCCAGCAGTGGGACTAGTCACTACGAGCAGTACTTC.

For the CDR3, the DNA is TGTGCCAGCAGTGAAGTTGTCGGCTACACCGGGGAGCTGTTTTTT. Translated: CASSEVVGYTGELFF. The J gene is TRBJ2-2, the V gene TRBV6-1; no reliable D call. Between the trimmed V and J ends, which lost 1 base and 3 bases, there was a span of 9 bases. The germline gives CDR1 MNHNS, CDR2 SASEGT. The length of the CDR3 is 15 residues.

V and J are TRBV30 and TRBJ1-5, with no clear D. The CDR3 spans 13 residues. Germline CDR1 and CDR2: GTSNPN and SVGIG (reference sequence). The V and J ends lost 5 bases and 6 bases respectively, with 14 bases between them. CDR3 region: CAWARGASQPQHF. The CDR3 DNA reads TGTGCCTGGGCCCGGGGAGCAAGTCAGCCCCAGCATTTT. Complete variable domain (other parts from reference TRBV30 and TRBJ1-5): SQTIHQWPATLVQPVGSPLSLECTVEGTSNPNLYWYRQAAGRGLQLLFYSVGIGQISSEVPQNLSASRPQDRQFILSSKKLLLSDSGFYLCAWARGASQPQHFGDGTRLSIL.

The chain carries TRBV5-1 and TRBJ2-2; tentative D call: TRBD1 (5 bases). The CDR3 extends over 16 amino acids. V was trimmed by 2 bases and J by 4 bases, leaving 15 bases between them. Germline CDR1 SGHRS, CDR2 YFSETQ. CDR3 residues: CASSFREAGPTGELFF. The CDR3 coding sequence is TGCGCCAGCAGCTTTCGCGAAGCAGGGCCCACCGGGGAGCTGTTTTTT.

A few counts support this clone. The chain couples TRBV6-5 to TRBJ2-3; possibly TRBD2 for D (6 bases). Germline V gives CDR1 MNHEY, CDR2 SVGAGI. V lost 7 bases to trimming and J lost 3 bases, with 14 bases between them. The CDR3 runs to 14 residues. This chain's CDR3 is CASKAAEGTDTQYF. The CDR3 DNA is TGTGCCAGCAAAGCAGCGGAGGGTACAGATACGCAGTATTTT.

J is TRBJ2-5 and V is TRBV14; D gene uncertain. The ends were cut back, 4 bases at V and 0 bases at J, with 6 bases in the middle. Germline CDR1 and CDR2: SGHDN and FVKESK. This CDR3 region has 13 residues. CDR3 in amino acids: CASSRLDQETQYF. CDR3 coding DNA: TGTGCCAGCAGCCGTTTGGACCAAGAGACCCAGTACTTC. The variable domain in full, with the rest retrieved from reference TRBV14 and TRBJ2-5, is EAGVTQFPSHSVIEKGQTVTLRCDPISGHDNLYWYRRVMGKEIKFLLHFVKESKQDESGMPNNRFLAERTGGTYSTLKVQPAELEDSGVYFCASSRLDQETQYFGPGTRLLVL.

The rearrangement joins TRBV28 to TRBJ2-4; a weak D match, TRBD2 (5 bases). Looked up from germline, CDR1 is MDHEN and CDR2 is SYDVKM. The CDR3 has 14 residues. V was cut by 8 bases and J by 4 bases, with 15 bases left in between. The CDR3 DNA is TGTGCCAGCTTTAGTTCGCGAGGGAAAAACATTCAGTACTTC. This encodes CASFSSRGKNIQYF. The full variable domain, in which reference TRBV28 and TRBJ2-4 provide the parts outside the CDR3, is DVKVTQSSRYLVKRTGEKVFLECVQDMDHENMFWYRQDPGLGLRLIYFSYDVKMKEKGDIPEGYSVSREKKERFSLILESASTNQTSMYLCASFSSRGKNIQYFGAGTRLSVL.

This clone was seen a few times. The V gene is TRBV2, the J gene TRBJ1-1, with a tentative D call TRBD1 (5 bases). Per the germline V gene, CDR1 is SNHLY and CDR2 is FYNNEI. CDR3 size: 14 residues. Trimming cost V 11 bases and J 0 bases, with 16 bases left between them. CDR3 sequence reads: CAAHGDVMNTEAFF. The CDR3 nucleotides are TGTGCCGCTCACGGGGACGTTATGAACACTGAAGCTTTCTTT.

The DNA for the CDR3 is TGTGCCAGCAGGAGGGGGGCAGGGTATGCAAACATTCAGTACTTC. As protein: CASRRGAGYANIQYF. The chain carries TRBV6-5 and TRBJ2-4, with D perhaps being TRBD1 or TRBD2 (6 bases each). Germline lookup yields CDR1 MNHEY and CDR2 SVGAGI. The CDR3 covers 15 residues. Trimming shortened V by 6 bases and J by 6 bases, and 18 bases separated the two germline ends.

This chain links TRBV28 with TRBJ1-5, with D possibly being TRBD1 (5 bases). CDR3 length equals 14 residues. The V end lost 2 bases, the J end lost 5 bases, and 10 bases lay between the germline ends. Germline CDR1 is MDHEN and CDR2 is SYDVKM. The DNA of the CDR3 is TGTGCCAGCAGTTTACCAGGGACCCATCAGCCCCAGCATTTT. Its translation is CASSLPGTHQPQHF.

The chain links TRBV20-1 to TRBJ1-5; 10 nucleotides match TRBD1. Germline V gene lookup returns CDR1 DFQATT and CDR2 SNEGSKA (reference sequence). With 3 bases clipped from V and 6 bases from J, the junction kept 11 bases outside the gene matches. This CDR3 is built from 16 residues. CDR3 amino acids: CSASTPGQGNFQPQHF. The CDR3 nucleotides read TGCAGTGCTAGTACACCGGGACAGGGGAATTTTCAGCCCCAGCATTTT.

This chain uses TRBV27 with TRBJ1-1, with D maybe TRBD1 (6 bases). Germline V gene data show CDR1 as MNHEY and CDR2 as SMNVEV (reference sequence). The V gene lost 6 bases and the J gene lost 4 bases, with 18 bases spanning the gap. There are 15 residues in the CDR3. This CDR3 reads CASRRSGGWLTEAFF. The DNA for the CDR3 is TGTGCCAGCAGGAGAAGCGGGGGCTGGCTCACTGAAGCTTTCTTT.

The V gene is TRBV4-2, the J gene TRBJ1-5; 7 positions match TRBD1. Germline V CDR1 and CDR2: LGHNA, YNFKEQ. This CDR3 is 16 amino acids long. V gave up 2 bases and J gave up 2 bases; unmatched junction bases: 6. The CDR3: CASSQSDRAGNQPQHF. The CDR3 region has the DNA TGTGCCAGCAGCCAAAGTGACAGGGCGGGCAATCAGCCCCAGCATTTT.

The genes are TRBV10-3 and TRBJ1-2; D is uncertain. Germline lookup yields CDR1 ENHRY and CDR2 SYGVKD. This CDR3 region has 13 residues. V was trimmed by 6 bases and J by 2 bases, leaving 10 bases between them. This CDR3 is CAISTDGNYGYTF. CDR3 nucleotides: TGTGCCATCAGCACGGACGGAAACTATGGCTACACCTTC.

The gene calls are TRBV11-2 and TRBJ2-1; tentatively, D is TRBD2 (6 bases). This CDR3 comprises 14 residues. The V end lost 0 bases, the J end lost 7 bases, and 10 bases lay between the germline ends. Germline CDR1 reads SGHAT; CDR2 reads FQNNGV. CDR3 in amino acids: CASSLEGGGNEQFF. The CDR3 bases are TGTGCCAGCAGCTTAGAAGGTGGGGGGAATGAGCAGTTCTTC.

The CDR3 reads CSVRELMNTEAFF. CDR3 coding DNA: TGCAGCGTTCGGGAGTTAATGAACACTGAAGCTTTCTTT. The rearrangement uses TRBV29-1 and TRBJ1-1; D gene unclear. V was trimmed by 5 bases and J by 0 bases, leaving 10 bases between them. Germline-derived CDR1 and CDR2 are SQVTM and ANQGSEA. The CDR3 has 13 residues. The full variable domain, in which reference TRBV29-1 and TRBJ1-1 provide the parts outside the CDR3, is SAVISQKPSRDICQRGTSLTIQCQVDSQVTMMFWYRQQPGQSLTLIATANQGSEATYESGFVIDKFPISRPNLTFSTLTVSNMSPEDSSIYLCSVRELMNTEAFFGQGTRLTVV.

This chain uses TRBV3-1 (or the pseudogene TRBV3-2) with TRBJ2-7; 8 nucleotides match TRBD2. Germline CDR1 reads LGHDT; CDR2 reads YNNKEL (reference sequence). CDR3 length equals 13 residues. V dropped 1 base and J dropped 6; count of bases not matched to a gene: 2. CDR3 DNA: TGTGCCAGCAGCCAAGCCCGGGGGGGCGAGCAGTACTTC. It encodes CASSQARGGEQYF.

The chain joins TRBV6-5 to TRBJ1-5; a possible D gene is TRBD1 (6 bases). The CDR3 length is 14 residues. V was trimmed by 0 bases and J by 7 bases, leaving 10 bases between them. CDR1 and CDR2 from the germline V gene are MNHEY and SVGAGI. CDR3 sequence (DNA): TGTGCCAGCAGTTACTCGGGACAAGGCCAGCCCCAGCATTTT. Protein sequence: CASSYSGQGQPQHF.

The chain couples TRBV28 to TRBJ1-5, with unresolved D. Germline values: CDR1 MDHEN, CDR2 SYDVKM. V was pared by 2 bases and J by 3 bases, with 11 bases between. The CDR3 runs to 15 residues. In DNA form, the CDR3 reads TGTGCCAGCAGTTTAGGTGGGTCCCTCAATCAGCCCCAGCATTTT. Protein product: CASSLGGSLNQPQHF.